The entry that follows covers one T cell receptor (beta chain) sequence. Its target is not known. Germline CDR1 and CDR2: LNHDA and SQIVND (reference sequence). Deletions cut 9 bases from V and 1 base from J, with 24 bases between. CDR3 length: 17 amino acids. The data are from a study of cytomegalovirus exposure and HLA in healthy donors. Whole-study findings and limits: The study designated around 150 TCR beta chains cytomegalovirus-associated. Cytomegalovirus status, reportedly, was diagnosed with high specificity and sensitivity by the classifier. In vitro experiments confirmed that a few CMV-associated chains were specific for CMV antigens. First-cohort TCR clusters tended to co-occur in the 95 to 150 validation repertoires, a later analysis found.

Only in-frame clones appear in the TCRdb table, and some are missing; sequencing was by immunoSEQ multiplex PCR. The sample lists about 270,000 clones; about 86% were seen once. The J gene is TRBJ1-1, the V gene TRBV19; maybe TRBD1 (5 bases). Sequenced: PBMCs. The sequence derives from a woman in her late teens or twenties in good health and CMV-seronegative. This chain's CDR3 is CASESRDLGGRNTEAFF. The DNA of the CDR3 is TGTGCCAGCGAATCCAGAGACCTCGGGGGAAGGAACACTGAAGCTTTCTTT.